Below, 27 T cell receptor beta chains from the same sample are listed, as sequenced in a study of identical twins. One entry per CDR3 protein results from TCRdb running MiXCR on the 5' RACE reads. Found here are approximately 210,000 distinct CDR3 sequences, approximately 9% of them singletons; the top ten hold 5% to 6%. Sequencing was done on a sample of memory (CD45RO+) T cells sorted from blood. The receptors derive from a young woman in good health.

This clonotype was seen a handful of times. This chain uses TRBV5-1 with TRBJ1-1; 9 bases map to TRBD1. The length of the CDR3 is 16 residues. Germline loops: CDR1 SGHRS, CDR2 YFSETQ. V shed 0 bases, J shed 4 bases, and the junction held 7 bases outside the gene matches. The CDR3 bases are TGCGCCAGCAGCTTGGCGGCGGGACAGGGCGGCACTGAAGCTTTCTTT. This sequence encodes CASSLAAGQGGTEAFF.

This clonotype has just a few counts. V gene TRBV7-2 combines with J gene TRBJ2-7; D is undetermined. V shed 6 bases and J shed 6 bases, with 9 bases lying between them. Germline V CDR1 and CDR2: SGHTA, FQGNSA. This CDR3 has 11 amino acids. CDR3 in amino acids: CASSSPGEQYF. CDR3 sequence (DNA): TGTGCCAGCAGTTCCCCTGGCGAGCAGTACTTC.

The chain is built from TRBV20-1 and TRBJ2-7, with 9 bases matching TRBD1. V shed 0 bases, J shed 0 bases, and the junction held 6 bases outside the gene matches. The germline CDR1 and CDR2 sequences are DFQATT and SNEGSKA (reference sequence). The CDR3 covers 16 residues. The CDR3 DNA is TGCAGTGCTAGAGATGGGTTGGACAGGGGCTCCTACGAGCAGTACTTC. Its translation is CSARDGLDRGSYEQYF.

The chain's CDR3 is CSAFYRGRETQYF. CDR3 bases: TGCAGTGCTTTCTACAGGGGGCGAGAGACCCAGTACTTC. The chain joins TRBV20-1 to TRBJ2-5; 9 nucleotides agree with TRBD1. This CDR3 is built from 13 residues. J lost 4 bases, V lost 5 bases, and 5 bases had no gene match. The germline V gene encodes CDR1 DFQATT and CDR2 SNEGSKA (reference sequence).

Only a few counts were recorded for this clonotype. The CDR3 protein is CASGIDRGDEQFF. CDR3 DNA sequence: TGTGCTAGTGGTATCGACAGGGGAGATGAGCAGTTCTTC. The chain combines TRBV12-5 with TRBJ2-1; TRBD1 agrees at 8 bases. Germline CDR1 is LGHNT and CDR2 is FRNRAP. The CDR3 contains 13 residues. Unmatched junction bases numbered 5, after V lost 5 bases and J lost 8 bases.

The CDR3 protein is CASSLDRQLPGELFF. The CDR3 DNA follows: TGTGCCAGCTCATTGGACCGACAGTTACCCGGGGAGCTGTTTTTT. V gene TRBV18 combines with J gene TRBJ2-2; D is possibly TRBD1 (5 bases). The V gene lost 5 bases and the J gene lost 6 bases, with 16 bases spanning the gap. Per the germline V gene, CDR1 is KGHSH and CDR2 is LQKENI. CDR3 size: 15 residues.

The rearrangement joins TRBV18 to TRBJ2-7, with 10 bases that match TRBD2. The CDR3 extends over 15 amino acids. Germline V gene sequence: CDR1 KGHSH, CDR2 LQKENI. V was pared by 2 bases and J by 2 bases, with 3 bases of the junction left unmatched. The CDR3: CASSPVAGGPYEQYF. CDR3 in DNA: TGTGCCAGCTCACCAGTAGCGGGGGGTCCCTACGAGCAGTACTTC.

This clonotype showed up many times. The V and J genes are TRBV4-3 and TRBJ1-5, with no clear D. This CDR3 is 15 amino acids long. V gave up 4 bases and J gave up 2 bases, with 12 bases separating them. Germline V gene lookup returns CDR1 LGHNA and CDR2 YSLEER. The CDR3, as DNA: TGCGCCAGCAGCCCCGGAGCCGGGGGCAATCAGCCCCAGCATTTT. Protein sequence: CASSPGAGGNQPQHF.

This clonotype was counted between two and nine times. This chain uses TRBV3-1 with TRBJ2-1; perhaps D is TRBD1 or TRBD2 (6 bases each). Germline V lookup: CDR1 LGHDT, CDR2 YNNKEL (reference sequence). The CDR3 contains 14 residues. V gave up 4 bases and J gave up 6 bases, with 13 bases separating them. The DNA for the CDR3 is TGTGCCAGCAGCCTCGGGGGCCCTCCCAATGAGCAGTTCTTC. Its translation is CASSLGGPPNEQFF.

This clonotype turned up a few times. The chain links TRBV20-1 to TRBJ1-1; D possibly corresponds to TRBD1 (5 bases). This CDR3 comprises 13 residues. The V and J ends lost 5 bases and 3 bases respectively, with 13 bases between them. CDR1 is DFQATT and CDR2 is SNEGSKA in the germline V gene (reference sequence). This chain's CDR3 is CSAFDDSYTEAFF. In nucleotides, the CDR3 is TGCAGTGCTTTCGACGACAGCTACACTGAAGCTTTCTTT.

About this clonotype: This CDR3 is missing its conserved last phenylalanine or tryptophan, likely due to a read error. CDR3 in amino acids: CASSRTSGSPDTQYL. The CDR3 DNA reads as TGTGCCAGCAGCCGGACTAGCGGGAGCCCAGATACGCAGTATCTT. J is TRBJ2-3 and V is TRBV6-4; 13 bases agree with TRBD2. The CDR3 covers 15 residues. Germline V gene data show CDR1 as MRHNA and CDR2 as SNTAGT. J gave up 4 bases and V 6 bases, and 4 bases lay outside the gene matches.

This clonotype was seen a few times. The chain employs TRBV15 and TRBJ1-6; D unclear. Germline lookup yields CDR1 LNHNV and CDR2 YYDKDF (reference sequence). This CDR3 region has 13 residues. The germline V and J ends were trimmed by 0 bases and 9 bases, with 6 bases remaining between them. The CDR3 is CATSRDRTSPLHF. CDR3 nucleotides: TGTGCCACCAGCAGAGATCGAACTTCACCCCTCCACTTT.

This clonotype was observed a few times. The genes are TRBV11-2 and TRBJ2-1; 8 nucleotides align to TRBD2. There are 15 residues in the CDR3. From germline, CDR1 is SGHAT and CDR2 FQNNGV. V trimming: 2 bases; J trimming: 7 bases; junction bases outside the gene matches: 7. This chain's CDR3 is CASSLLTSGVNEQFF. The CDR3 DNA reads TGTGCCAGCAGCTTACTCACTAGCGGAGTGAATGAGCAGTTCTTC. The full variable domain, rest sourced from reference TRBV11-2 and TRBJ2-1, is EAGVAQSPRYKIIEKRQSVAFWCNPISGHATLYWYQQILGQGPKLLIQFQNNGVVDDSQLPKDRFSAERLKGVDSTLKIQPAKLEDSAVYLCASSLLTSGVNEQFFGPGTRLTVL.

This clonotype was counted between two and nine times. The rearrangement joins TRBV5-4 to TRBJ2-3, with 7 bases aligning to TRBD2. The germline V gene has CDR1 SGHNT and CDR2 YYREEE (reference sequence). Unmatched junction bases numbered 6, after V lost 5 bases and J lost 0 bases. The CDR3 contains 15 residues. The CDR3 coding sequence is TGTGCCAGCAGTCATAGCGGGTCTAGCACAGATACGCAGTATTTT. Amino acids: CASSHSGSSTDTQYF.

This clonotype was counted many times. The chain combines TRBV20-1 with TRBJ1-2; the D is unclear. Germline CDR1 and CDR2: DFQATT and SNEGSKA (reference sequence). Deletions cut 0 bases from V and 2 bases from J, with 7 bases between. The CDR3 is made up of 13 amino acids. CDR3 nucleotides: TGCAGTGCTAGAGATCAAGGGAACTATGGCTACACCTTC. This translates into CSARDQGNYGYTF.

This clonotype was seen a few times. The chain couples TRBV6-1 to TRBJ2-7; D is perhaps TRBD1 (11 bases). The CDR3 runs 18 residues. Trimming pared 3 bases from V and 6 bases from J, leaving 27 bases between. Germline values: CDR1 MNHNS, CDR2 SASEGT. CDR3 protein: CASSDRDRGTSVQVEQYF. CDR3 nucleotide sequence: TGTGCCAGCAGTGACCGGGACAGGGGGACTAGCGTTCAAGTCGAGCAGTACTTC.

This clonotype was observed a few times. The chain links TRBV11-2 to TRBJ1-1, with D perhaps matching TRBD1 (5 bases). The CDR3 spans 13 residues. The V end lost 5 bases, the J end lost 11 bases, and 18 bases lay between the germline ends. Germline CDR1 reads SGHAT; CDR2 reads FQNNGV. The CDR3: CASSLGAGTVAFF. The CDR3 DNA follows: TGTGCCAGCAGCCTAGGGGCCGGCACTGTCGCTTTCTTT.

This clonotype was observed a few times. This sequence joins TRBV5-1 and TRBJ1-2, with D perhaps matching TRBD1 (6 bases). Germline CDR1 is SGHRS and CDR2 is YFSETQ. This CDR3 region has 15 residues. The V gene lost 4 bases and the J gene lost 5 bases, with 18 bases spanning the gap. The CDR3 is CASSPDRPDSYGYTF. CDR3 coding DNA: TGCGCCAGCAGCCCGGACAGACCTGACTCATATGGCTACACCTTC.

At least ten counts were recorded for this clonotype. This chain connects TRBV11-2 to TRBJ2-7; 10 nucleotides line up with TRBD2. Germline CDR1 is SGHAT and CDR2 is FQNNGV. V lost 1 base, J lost 7 bases, and 13 bases stayed unmatched. CDR3 size: 17 residues. CDR3 in amino acids: CASSLGFSGRASREQYF. Written as DNA, the CDR3 is TGTGCCAGCAGCTTAGGGTTCAGCGGGAGGGCATCAAGGGAGCAGTACTTC. The full variable domain, completed using reference TRBV11-2 and TRBJ2-7, is EAGVAQSPRYKIIEKRQSVAFWCNPISGHATLYWYQQILGQGPKLLIQFQNNGVVDDSQLPKDRFSAERLKGVDSTLKIQPAKLEDSAVYLCASSLGFSGRASREQYFGPGTRLTVT.

The chain combines TRBV2 with TRBJ1-1; 9 nucleotides line up with TRBD1. J gave up 5 bases and V 4 bases, and 5 bases lay outside the gene matches. CDR1 is SNHLY, CDR2 FYNNEI, per germline. The CDR3 is 14 amino acids. In DNA form, the CDR3 reads TGTGCCAGCAGTGCCCCGGGACAGGGAACTGAAGCTTTCTTT. Protein sequence: CASSAPGQGTEAFF. Looking up the rest from reference TRBV2 and TRBJ1-1 gives the full variable domain: EPEVTQTPSHQVTQMGQEVILRCVPISNHLYFYWYRQILGQKVEFLVSFYNNEISEKSEIFDDQFSVERPDGSNFTLKIRSTKLEDSAMYFCASSAPGQGTEAFFGQGTRLTVV.

This clonotype was observed a few times. This chain connects TRBV20-1 to TRBJ2-7; no firm D call. This CDR3 has 14 amino acids. CDR1 DFQATT and CDR2 SNEGSKA come from the germline V gene (reference sequence). The germline V and J ends were trimmed by 1 base and 5 bases, with 15 bases remaining between them. DNA for the CDR3: TGCAGTGCTAGAGCGGCTAGGAGCGTCGACGAGCAGTACTTC. This sequence encodes CSARAARSVDEQYF.

This chain links TRBV5-1 with TRBJ2-1; D perhaps matches TRBD2 (6 bases). Germline CDR1 SGHRS, CDR2 YFSETQ. This CDR3 is 20 amino acids long. V lost 4 bases, J lost 0 bases, and 26 bases lay in between. CDR3: CASSGKERAVYRSSYNEQFF. The CDR3 nucleotides read TGCGCCAGCAGCGGGAAGGAGCGGGCAGTGTACCGGAGCTCCTACAATGAGCAGTTCTTC.

The CDR3 DNA sequence: TGTGCCAGCGTATGGGACAGGGTGGGCAATGAGCAGTTCTTC. Encoded protein: CASVWDRVGNEQFF. The J gene is TRBJ2-1, the V gene TRBV6-1; TRBD1 aligns across 9 bases. V was clipped by 8 bases and J by 6 bases; unmatched bases: 8. The CDR3 consists of 14 residues. Germline V lookup: CDR1 MNHNS, CDR2 SASEGT.

This clonotype was observed at least ten times. V usage is TRBV18 and J usage is TRBJ2-7; unclear D gene. Germline V CDR1 and CDR2: KGHSH, LQKENI. V was shortened by 4 bases and J by 5 bases, with 15 bases between the two germline ends. The CDR3 runs to 14 residues. The CDR3 region has the DNA TGTGCCAGCTCACTGTCCAAGAAAGGCGACGAGCAGTACTTC. Residues: CASSLSKKGDEQYF.

The chain links TRBV25-1 to TRBJ2-2; a possible D gene is TRBD1 (6 bases). With 8 bases removed from V and 4 bases from J, the gap between germline ends came to 11 bases. The CDR3 extends over 13 amino acids. Germline CDR1 is MGHDK and CDR2 is SYGVNS. In nucleotides, the CDR3 is TGTGCCAGCCTTACGACAGGCACCGGGGAGCTGTTTTTT. Protein sequence: CASLTTGTGELFF.

This clonotype turned up a few times. V is TRBV6-1 and J is TRBJ1-5; D uncertain. This CDR3 has 13 amino acids. V was pared by 6 bases and J by 7 bases, with 13 bases between. Germline CDR1 MNHNS, CDR2 SASEGT. Here the CDR3 reads CASSRGPGQPQHF. DNA for the CDR3: TGTGCCAGCAGCCGCGGGCCCGGACAGCCCCAGCATTTT.

V is TRBV7-2 and J is TRBJ2-5; D might be TRBD2 (5 bases). V was trimmed by 3 bases and J by 13 bases, leaving 18 bases between them. The CDR3 loop spans 13 amino acids. Germline CDR1 is SGHTA and CDR2 is FQGNSA. The CDR3 reads CASSFTSSSVPYF. In DNA form, the CDR3 reads TGTGCCAGCAGCTTTACTAGTTCCTCGGTGCCGTACTTC.